This TCR beta chain appears in the sequencing data of a study of early T cells in non-severe SARS-CoV-2 infection. Study as a whole: RNA in bulk from unsorted whole blood was sequenced, and chains were unpaired.

Separate cDNA molecules each had unique molecular identifiers attached to them. Each CDR3 protein is one row after TCRdb ran MiXCR on the 5' RACE reads. Among more than 50,000 distinct CDR3 sequences listed, 9% to 15% were seen once. Trimming cost V 10 bases and J 4 bases, with 16 bases left between them. CDR3 length: 13 residues. The germline gives CDR1 LNHDA, CDR2 SQIVND (reference sequence). Study-level points and caveats: Missing private and CD4 specificities, VDJdb matching favored anti-spike CD8 responses.

This clonotype was observed many times. What it binds is not known. The clonotype comes from an adult who was a healthcare worker with PCR-confirmed SARS-CoV-2 infection or an uninfected control (not recorded which). This material consisted of whole blood, taken at baseline. This chain joins TRBV19 and TRBJ1-2; D possibly corresponds to TRBD1 (5 bases). CDR3 protein: CATSRPDSYGYTF. CDR3 in DNA: TGTGCCACCTCCCGCCCAGACAGCTATGGCTACACCTTC. Together with reference TRBV19 and TRBJ1-2, the CDR3 gives the full variable domain: DGGITQSPKYLFRKEGQNVTLSCEQNLNHDAMYWYRQDPGQGLRLIYYSQIVNDFQKGDIAEGYSVSREKKESFPLTVTSAQKNPTAFYLCATSRPDSYGYTFGSGTRLTVV.